Sequencing of this T cell receptor beta chain was carried out in a study of blood T cell repertoires in COVID-19. Study as a whole: Whether acute or convalescent, the COVID-19 samples came from the United States, Italy and Spain. T cells, B-cell-depleted T cells, or PBMCs provided the cDNA or gDNA that served as material.

Per the study methods: Reference gene primer amplification gave nucleated cell count estimates. Method: immunoSEQ multiplex PCR; TCRdb's copy keeps in-frame clones and lacks some. Clone size and V and J calls were adopted from that table, with D and trimming inferred from the DNA. This sample has 200,000 to 300,000 clones; more than 80% occur once, and the top ten carry roughly 3.9%. Germline loops: CDR1 SEHNR, CDR2 FQNEAQ (reference sequence). V lost 5 bases and J 2 bases, leaving 13 bases between the germline ends. The CDR3 has 16 amino acids. The specimen was peripheral blood. The rearrangement uses TRBV7-9 and TRBJ2-6; TRBD1 might be the D (6 bases). The source of this sequence is a woman aged 40 to 50 with acute or convalescent COVID-19. The CDR3 loop is CASSHSNRAGANVLTF. The CDR3 DNA reads as TGTGCCAGCAGCCATTCAAACAGGGCTGGGGCCAACGTCCTGACTTTC.